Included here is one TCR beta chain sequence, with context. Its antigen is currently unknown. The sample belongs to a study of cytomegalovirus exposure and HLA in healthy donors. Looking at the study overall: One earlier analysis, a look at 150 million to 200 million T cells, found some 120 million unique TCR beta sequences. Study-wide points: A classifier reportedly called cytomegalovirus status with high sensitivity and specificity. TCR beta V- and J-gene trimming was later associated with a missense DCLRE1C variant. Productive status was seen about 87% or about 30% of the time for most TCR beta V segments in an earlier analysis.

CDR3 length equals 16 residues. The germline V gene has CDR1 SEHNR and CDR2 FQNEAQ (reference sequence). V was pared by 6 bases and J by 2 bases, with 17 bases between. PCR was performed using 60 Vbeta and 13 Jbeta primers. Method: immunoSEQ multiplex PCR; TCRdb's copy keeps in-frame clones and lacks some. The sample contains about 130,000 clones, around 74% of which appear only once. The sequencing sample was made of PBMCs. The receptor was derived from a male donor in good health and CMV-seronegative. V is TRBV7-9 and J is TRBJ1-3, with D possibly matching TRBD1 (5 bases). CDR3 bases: TGTGCCAGCAGGTCTATCGGCAGGGCTGCTGGAAACACCATATATTTT. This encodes CASRSIGRAAGNTIYF.